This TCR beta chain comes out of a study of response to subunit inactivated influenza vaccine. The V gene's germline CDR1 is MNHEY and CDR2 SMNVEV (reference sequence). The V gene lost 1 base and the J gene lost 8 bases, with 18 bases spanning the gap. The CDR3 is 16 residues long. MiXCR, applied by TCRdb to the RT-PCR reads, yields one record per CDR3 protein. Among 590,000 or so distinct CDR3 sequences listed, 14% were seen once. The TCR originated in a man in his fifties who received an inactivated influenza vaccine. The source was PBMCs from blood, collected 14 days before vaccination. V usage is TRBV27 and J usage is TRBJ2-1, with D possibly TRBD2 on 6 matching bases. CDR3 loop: CASSLFSSGSGDEQFF. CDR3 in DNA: TGTGCCAGCAGTTTATTTTCCAGCGGGTCGGGGGATGAGCAGTTCTTC.